The source of this T cell receptor beta chain is a study of CD8+CD57+ T cells in acquired aplastic anemia. According to the study, genomic DNA was the template for TCR beta VDJ and CDR3 profiling. TCRdb re-called the reads with MiXCR, one entry per CDR3 protein. The sample shows about 150,000 distinct CDR3 sequences, about 50% of them seen only once. Patients sequenced had flow cytometry evidence of CD8+CD57+ cell expansion. CDR3 length: 14 residues. Germline V gives CDR1 SGDLS, CDR2 YYNGEE. V lost 3 bases to trimming and J lost 5 bases; unmatched junction nucleotides: 4. This clonotype was sampled from a human donor with aplastic anemia. The source material was sorted CD4+, CD8+, or CD8+CD57+ T cells (not recorded which) from PBMCs. The genes are TRBV9 and TRBJ2-3, with TRBD1 matching 9 bases. CDR3 sequence (DNA): TGTGCCAGCAGCGAGGGGGACAGGGTAGATACGCAGTATTTT. Its translation is CASSEGDRVDTQYF.